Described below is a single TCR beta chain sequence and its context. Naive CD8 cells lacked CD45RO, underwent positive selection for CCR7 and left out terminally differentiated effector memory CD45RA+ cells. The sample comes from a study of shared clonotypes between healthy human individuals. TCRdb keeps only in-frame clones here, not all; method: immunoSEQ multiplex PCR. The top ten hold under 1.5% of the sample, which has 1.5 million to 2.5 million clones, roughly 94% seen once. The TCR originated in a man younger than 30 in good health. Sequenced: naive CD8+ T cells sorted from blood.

The CDR3 DNA sequence: TGTGCCAGTAGTATAGGACTAGCGCAGTCCTACGAGCAGTACTTC. It encodes CASSIGLAQSYEQYF. V is TRBV19 and J is TRBJ2-7; 8 bases are a match to TRBD2. Germline assignment: CDR1 LNHDA and CDR2 SQIVND (reference sequence). This CDR3 is built from 15 residues. V trimming: 1 base; J trimming: 1 base; junction bases outside the gene matches: 3.